A selection of T cell receptor beta chains follows, all from one sample in a study of graft-versus-host responses after intestinal transplantation. Profiled with immunoSEQ multiplex PCR; TCRdb holds only in-frame clones, not every one. The data hold over 80,000 clones, with roughly 89% observed a single time. The antigens these receptors bind are not known. The sample consisted of unstimulated CD4+ T cells sorted from spleen or lymph node cells, taken before transplant. The receptors shown here come from a human donor who was the organ donor for an intestinal transplant. CDR3s include the opening cysteine and the closing phenylalanine or tryptophan. Each record gives: V gene, CDR3 protein.

TRBV7-3	CASSPARGSYNEQFF
TRBV18	CASSPPQASDQYF
TRBV11-1	CASSLSGGAADTQYF
TRBV25-1	CASSDMTGEGEKLFF
TRBV14	CASSQDRISTGGYTF
TRBV6-6	CASSWGEISYEQYF
TRBV19	CASSFQGNQPQHF
TRBV19	CASSEGTNQPQHF
TRBV10-3	CASGDPNEKLFF
TRBV5-4	CASSFPSGGYLREQFF
TRBV28	CASGTGNQPQHF
TRBV6-4	CASSQTSGGNTGELFF
TRBV4-1	CASSPQNRRDEKLFF
TRBV11-2	CASSLGTSGQETQYF